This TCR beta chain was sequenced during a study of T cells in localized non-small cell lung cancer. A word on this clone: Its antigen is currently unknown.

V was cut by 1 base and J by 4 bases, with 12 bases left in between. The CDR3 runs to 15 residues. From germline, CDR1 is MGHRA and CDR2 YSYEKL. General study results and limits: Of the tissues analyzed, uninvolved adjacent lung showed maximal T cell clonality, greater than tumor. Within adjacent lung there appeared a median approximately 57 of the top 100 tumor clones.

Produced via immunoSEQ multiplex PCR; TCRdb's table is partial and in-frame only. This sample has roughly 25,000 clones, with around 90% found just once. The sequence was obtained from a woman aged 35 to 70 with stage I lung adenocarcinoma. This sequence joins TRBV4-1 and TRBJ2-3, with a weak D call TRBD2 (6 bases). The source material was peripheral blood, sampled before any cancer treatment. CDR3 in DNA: TGCGCCAGCAGCCAAGGGTGGGGGGAGGCAGATACGCAGTATTTT. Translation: CASSQGWGEADTQYF.